This record looks at one TCR beta chain sequence and its context. Its antigen is unknown. Germline V gives CDR1 SGDLS, CDR2 YYNGEE. The CDR3 runs to 15 residues. Unmatched junction bases numbered 10, after V lost 4 bases and J lost 8 bases. This entry comes from a study of CD8+ T cells in alopecia areata. The treatment is: oral pan-JAK inhibitor, 5-10 mg twice daily. As the sequencing template, cDNA was produced by extracting RNA and reverse transcribing it. Sequencing used immunoSEQ multiplex PCR; TCRdb keeps in-frame clones, though not all of them. This sample has approximately 130,000 clones, with over 60% found just once. Points from the study as a whole: Administration of tofacitinib significantly diminished scalp clonality and expanded CD8+ clones within the top 100.

The genes are TRBV9 and TRBJ1-2; 11 bases align to TRBD1. Sample: CD4+ T cells sorted from blood, taken at week 4, from a patient treated with tofacitinib. This TCR was sampled from a human donor with alopecia areata. In DNA form, the CDR3 reads TGTGCCAGCAGCTTGCAAGGACAGGGGGCAAGGGGCTACACCTTC. Protein: CASSLQGQGARGYTF.